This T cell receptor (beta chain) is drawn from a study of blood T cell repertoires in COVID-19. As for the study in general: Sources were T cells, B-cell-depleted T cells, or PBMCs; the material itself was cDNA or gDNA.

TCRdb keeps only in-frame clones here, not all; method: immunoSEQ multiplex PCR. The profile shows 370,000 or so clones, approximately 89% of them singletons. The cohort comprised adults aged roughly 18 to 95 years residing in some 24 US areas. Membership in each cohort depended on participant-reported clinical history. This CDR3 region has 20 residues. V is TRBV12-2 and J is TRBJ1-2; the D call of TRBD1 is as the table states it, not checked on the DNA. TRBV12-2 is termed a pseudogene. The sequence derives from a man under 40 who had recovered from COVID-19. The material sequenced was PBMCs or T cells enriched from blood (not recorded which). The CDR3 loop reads CASRSEAGATGPLIPYGYTF. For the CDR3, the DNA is TGTGCAAGTCGCTCCGAAGCCGGCGCGACAGGCCCTCTGATCCCCTATGGCTACACCTTC.